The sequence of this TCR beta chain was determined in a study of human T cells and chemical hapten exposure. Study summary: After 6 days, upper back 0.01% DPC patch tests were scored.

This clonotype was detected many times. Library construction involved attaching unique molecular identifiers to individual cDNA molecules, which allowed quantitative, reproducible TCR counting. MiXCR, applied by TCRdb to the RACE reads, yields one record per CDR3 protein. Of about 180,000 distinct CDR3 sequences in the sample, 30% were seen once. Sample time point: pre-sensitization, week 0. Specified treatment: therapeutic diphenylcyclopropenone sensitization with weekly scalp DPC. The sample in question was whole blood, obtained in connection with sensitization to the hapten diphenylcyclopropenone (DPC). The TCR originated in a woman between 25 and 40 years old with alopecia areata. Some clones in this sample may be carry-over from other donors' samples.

CDR3 in DNA: TGCAGTGCGGGCAGCGAAGAGACCCAGTACTTC. Residues: CSAGSEETQYF. The rearrangement links TRBV20-1 to TRBJ2-5; no reliable D call. Trimming took 6 bases from V and 3 from J, leaving 8 bases between them. CDR3 length: 11 amino acids. Per the germline V gene, CDR1 is DFQATT and CDR2 is SNEGSKA (reference sequence).